Each of the 17 T cell receptor beta chains below was sequenced from the same sample in a study of T cell repertoires in ileal Crohn's disease. This sample's time point: neoterminal ileum biopsy at postoperative endoscopy, about 6 months after surgery. Clones were read by immunoSEQ multiplex PCR, and TCRdb kept only the in-frame ones, dropping some. Among some 60,000 clones listed, 85% to 90% were seen once. Material: ileal tissue. The source of these receptors is an adult with Crohn's disease.

V and J are TRBV9 and TRBJ1-5; 8 nucleotides match TRBD1. The CDR3 totals 15 residues. The germline CDR1 and CDR2 sequences are SGDLS and YYNGEE. After removal of 3 bases from V and 5 bases from J, the junction contained 7 bases not matched to a gene. CDR3 loop: CASSGGTGLDQPQHF. CDR3 nucleotides: TGTGCCAGCAGCGGAGGGACAGGTCTTGATCAGCCCCAGCATTTT.

V and J are TRBV6-1 and TRBJ1-4; TRBD1 might be the D (5 bases). Germline V gene lookup returns CDR1 MNHNS and CDR2 SASEGT. The CDR3 has 21 residues. V dropped 0 bases and J dropped 0 bases, with 23 bases sitting between them. The CDR3 reads CASSEAPLSTVGFATNEKLFF. In nucleotides, the CDR3 is TGTGCCAGCAGTGAAGCCCCTCTCTCGACAGTTGGATTTGCAACTAATGAAAAACTGTTTTTT.

The chain links TRBV5-6 to TRBJ1-4, with 9 bases lining up with TRBD1. The V segment lost 3 bases and the J segment 7 bases; nucleotides outside the gene matches: 19. The germline V gene has CDR1 SGHDT and CDR2 YYEEEE. The CDR3 spans 19 residues. CDR3 region: CASSSAWLSNRGQSEKLFF. In DNA form, the CDR3 reads TGTGCCAGCAGCTCAGCTTGGTTGTCCAACAGGGGGCAGAGTGAAAAACTGTTTTTT.

The gene calls are TRBV27 and TRBJ2-1; TRBD2 is a possible D gene (5 bases). V was pared by 5 bases and J by 9 bases, with 11 bases between. The V gene's germline CDR1 is MNHEY and CDR2 SMNVEV (reference sequence). This CDR3 spans 12 amino acids. The CDR3 protein is CASSMLAGEQFF. The CDR3 DNA reads as TGTGCCAGCAGTATGCTAGCTGGTGAGCAGTTCTTC.

This clone occurred once. CDR3: CASSHGGTPYNEQFF. The DNA of the CDR3 is TGTGCCAGCAGCCATGGCGGGACTCCCTACAATGAGCAGTTCTTC. The chain carries TRBV7-2 and TRBJ2-1; possible D gene TRBD2, 6 bases. The germline CDR1 and CDR2 sequences are SGHTA and FQGNSA. The CDR3 consists of 15 residues. Trimming pared 5 bases from V and 2 bases from J, leaving 13 bases between.

This clone was observed once. The chain has TRBV6-6 and TRBJ2-5; TRBD1 is a possible D gene (5 bases). Germline V gene lookup returns CDR1 MNHNY and CDR2 SVGAGI (reference sequence). The CDR3 runs to 12 residues. CDR3 DNA: TGTGCTAGCTCCCAGGGTCAAGAGACCCAGTACTTC. Residues: CASSQGQETQYF.

The V and J genes are TRBV4-1 and TRBJ1-2, with 9 bases lining up with TRBD1. This CDR3 contains 16 residues. Germline V lookup: CDR1 MGHRA, CDR2 YSYEKL. The V gene end was trimmed by 6 bases and the J gene end by 7 bases; junction bases not matched to a gene: 15. The CDR3, as DNA: TGCGCCAGCAGAGGGGGCGGGACAGGGATTTTCGTTGGCTACACCTTC. Protein: CASRGGGTGIFVGYTF.

The chain employs TRBV15 and TRBJ2-7; 9 bases are a match to TRBD2. The CDR3 is 14 residues long. V was pared by 9 bases and J by 2 bases, with 8 bases of the junction left unmatched. Germline CDR1 and CDR2: LNHNV and YYDKDF (reference sequence). CDR3 bases: TGTGCCACTAGGGAGACTAGCGGAACCTACGAGCAGTACTTC. This encodes CATRETSGTYEQYF. Filled out from reference TRBV15 and TRBJ2-7, the complete variable domain reads DAMVIQNPRYQVTQFGKPVTLSCSQTLNHNVMYWYQQKSSQAPKLLFHYYDKDFNNEADTPDNFQSRRPNTSFCFLDIRSPGLGDTAMYLCATRETSGTYEQYFGPGTRLTVT.

J is TRBJ2-1 and V is TRBV9; D might be TRBD2 (6 bases). V was clipped by 3 bases and J by 2 bases, with 15 bases between them. This CDR3 is 16 amino acids long. The germline V gene has CDR1 SGDLS and CDR2 YYNGEE. CDR3 coding DNA: TGTGCCAGCAGCGGTTGGGGGGACCCAACCTACAATGAGCAGTTCTTC. Translated: CASSGWGDPTYNEQFF.

The chain combines TRBV6-5 with TRBJ2-7, with 9 bases fitting TRBD1. CDR3 length: 13 residues. The trim removed 6 bases at V and 11 bases at J, leaving 11 bases unmatched. The V gene's germline CDR1 is MNHEY and CDR2 SVGAGI. The CDR3 is CASSFSGQGFEYV. CDR3 DNA: TGTGCCAGCAGCTTTTCGGGACAGGGTTTTGAGTACGTC.

This clone was recorded a few times. In DNA, the CDR3 is TGTGCCAGCGTTGCCGGAGGGCGACAAGAGACCCAGTACTTC. The encoded protein is CASVAGGRQETQYF. This chain connects TRBV11-3 to TRBJ2-5; the D gene is possibly TRBD2 (6 bases). Trimming took 8 bases from V and 2 from J, leaving 15 bases between them. CDR1 is SGHNT, CDR2 YENEEA, per germline. This CDR3 is built from 14 residues. The full variable domain, its missing parts supplied by reference TRBV11-3 and TRBJ2-5, is EAGVVQSPRYKIIEKKQPVAFWCNPISGHNTLYWYLQNLGQGPELLIRYENEEAVDDSQLPKDRFSAERLKGVDSTLKIQPAELGDSAVYLCASVAGGRQETQYFGPGTRLLVL.

CDR3 amino acids: CASRRTDRDRGGYTF. DNA for the CDR3: TGTGCCAGCAGACGAACCGACAGGGATCGTGGTGGCTACACCTTC. The genes are TRBV6-1 and TRBJ1-2; TRBD1 aligns across 7 bases. J was trimmed by 7 bases and V by 6 bases; bases with no gene match: 14. The CDR3 loop spans 15 amino acids. Germline loops: CDR1 MNHNS, CDR2 SASEGT.

The V and J genes are TRBV5-6 and TRBJ2-5; no clear D. Germline values: CDR1 SGHDT, CDR2 YYEEEE. The CDR3 is made up of 14 amino acids. V was shortened by 1 base and J by 3 bases, with 10 bases between the two germline ends. Here the CDR3 DNA reads TGTGCCAGCAGCTTGTTTCTTACAGAAGAGACCCAGTACTTC. Amino acid sequence: CASSLFLTEETQYF.

In this sample, this clone turned up once. The gene calls are TRBV7-9 and TRBJ1-5; 9 bases match TRBD1. After removal of 5 bases from V and 0 bases from J, the junction contained 5 bases not matched to a gene. CDR3 length: 16 amino acids. Germline V gene sequence: CDR1 SEHNR, CDR2 FQNEAQ (reference sequence). The CDR3 loop is CASSHTGGDSNQPQHF. The CDR3 DNA sequence: TGTGCCAGCAGCCACACAGGGGGCGATAGCAATCAGCCCCAGCATTTT.

J is TRBJ2-1 and V is TRBV10-3; D is possibly TRBD2 (6 bases). CDR1 and CDR2 (germline): ENHRY, SYGVKD. CDR3 length: 13 amino acids. Trimming cost V 3 bases and J 6 bases, with 9 bases left between them. CDR3 loop: CAISDRLGNEQFF. Here the CDR3 DNA reads TGTGCCATCAGTGACAGACTAGGCAATGAGCAGTTCTTC.

The count of this clone is one. This chain joins TRBV7-9 and TRBJ1-4; a weak D match, TRBD1 (6 bases). This CDR3 is built from 16 residues. The germline V and J ends were trimmed by 0 bases and 7 bases, with 15 bases remaining between them. CDR1 is SEHNR and CDR2 is FQNEAQ in the germline V gene (reference sequence). The CDR3 loop is CASSLALGGVGEKLFF. DNA for the CDR3: TGTGCCAGCAGCTTAGCGCTAGGGGGAGTGGGTGAAAAACTGTTTTTT.

This clone has just a few counts. This chain joins TRBV10-3 and TRBJ2-7, with D perhaps matching TRBD2 (6 bases). The CDR3 totals 14 residues. The V gene lost 4 bases and the J gene lost 2 bases, with 12 bases spanning the gap. Germline V gives CDR1 ENHRY, CDR2 SYGVKD. CDR3: CAISGAGTAYEQYF. In DNA form, the CDR3 reads TGTGCCATCAGTGGGGCGGGGACCGCCTACGAGCAGTACTTC.